Below, 28 T cell receptor beta chains from the same sample are listed, as sequenced in a study of technical replicates of blood from a few donors. Sequencing was performed with immunoSEQ multiplex PCR; in TCRdb, only in-frame clones are kept and a portion is missing. The sample lists about 56,000 clones; nearly 95% were seen once. Input material: PBMCs. Receptors were obtained from a human donor in good health. Some clones in this sample may be carry-over from other donors' samples.

In this sample, this clone turned up once. The chain is built from TRBV19 and TRBJ2-2; TRBD1 matches at 8 bases. Unmatched junction bases numbered 4, after V lost 5 bases and J lost 8 bases. The CDR3 is 13 amino acids. The V gene's germline CDR1 is LNHDA and CDR2 SQIVND (reference sequence). CDR3 sequence reads: CASSPWTGGELFF. DNA of the CDR3: TGTGCCAGTAGTCCGTGGACAGGGGGGGAGCTGTTTTTT.

This clone appeared once. The chain joins TRBV9 to TRBJ1-4; D not resolved. The CDR3 is 14 residues long. Germline CDR1 and CDR2: SGDLS and YYNGEE. The V and J ends lost 2 bases and 8 bases respectively, with 13 bases between them. The CDR3 is CASSVTGGREKLFF. As DNA, the CDR3 is TGTGCCAGCAGCGTGACGGGAGGGAGGGAAAAACTGTTTTTT.

A single count supports this clone. The same CDR3 arises from other DNA sequences in this sample as well. The CDR3 DNA sequence: TGTGCCAGCAGCCAGGGGGGATCCACAGATACGCAGTATTTT. It translates to CASSQGGSTDTQYF. V is TRBV7-2 and J is TRBJ2-3; tentative D call: TRBD1 (7 bases). Trimming stripped 5 bases from V and 2 bases from J, with 11 bases between. CDR3 length: 14 residues. Germline V CDR1 and CDR2: SGHTA, FQGNSA.

The V and J genes are TRBV6-5 and TRBJ2-7; 11 bases are a match to TRBD1. The CDR3 is 15 amino acids. Germline CDR1 is MNHEY and CDR2 is SVGAGI. J gave up 0 bases and V 6 bases, and 4 bases lay outside the gene matches. The CDR3 protein is CASRTGTGGSYEQYF. The DNA for the CDR3 is TGTGCCAGCAGGACCGGGACAGGGGGCTCCTACGAGCAGTACTTC.

J is TRBJ2-3 and V is TRBV12-1; the D call TRBD2 from the table was never checked on the DNA. TRBV12-1 is a pseudogene segment. The CDR3 runs 15 residues. CDR3 region: CASSLGSWSPDTQYF. The DNA for the CDR3 is TGTGCCAGCAGCCTTGGGTCCTGGAGTCCAGATACGCAGTATTTT.

The V gene is TRBV9, the J gene TRBJ2-2; D gene uncertain. The CDR3 length is 15 residues. Germline CDR1 is SGDLS and CDR2 is YYNGEE. V lost 4 bases and J 6 bases, leaving 16 bases between the germline ends. CDR3 sequence reads: CASSTVGPSSGELFF. The CDR3 DNA reads as TGTGCCAGCAGCACAGTGGGCCCCAGTTCCGGGGAGCTGTTTTTT.

This chain uses TRBV9 with TRBJ2-7; possibly TRBD1 for D (7 bases). The CDR3 extends over 14 amino acids. V lost 4 bases, J lost 3 bases, and 14 bases lay in between. CDR1 and CDR2 (germline): SGDLS, YYNGEE. CDR3 sequence: CASSTHQGGYEQYF. CDR3 in DNA: TGTGCCAGCAGCACACATCAGGGGGGCTACGAGCAGTACTTC. Full variable domain (outside the CDR3, taken from reference TRBV9 and TRBJ2-7): DSGVTQTPKHLITATGQRVTLRCSPRSGDLSVYWYQQSLDQGLQFLIQYYNGEERAKGNILERFSAQQFPDLHSELNLSSLELGDSALYFCASSTHQGGYEQYFGPGTRLTVT.

This chain uses TRBV21-1 with TRBJ2-7; the D segment call TRBD1 is taken from the table without a DNA check. TRBV21-1 is a pseudogene. CDR3 size: 16 residues. This chain's CDR3 is CASSIRGRPRTYEQYF. In DNA form, the CDR3 reads TGTGCCAGCAGCATTAGGGGGAGACCCCGTACCTACGAGCAGTACTTC.

The V and J genes are TRBV5-1 and TRBJ2-1; D may be TRBD1 (5 bases). The germline V gene has CDR1 SGHRS and CDR2 YFSETQ. This CDR3 region has 13 residues. Trimming stripped 4 bases from V and 3 bases from J, with 8 bases between. CDR3 sequence: CASSITGYNEQFF. As DNA, the CDR3 is TGCGCCAGCAGCATTACAGGCTACAATGAGCAGTTCTTC.

The chain couples TRBV5-1 to TRBJ2-6; unclear D gene. The CDR3 is 14 residues long. The germline V and J ends were trimmed by 0 bases and 4 bases, with 5 bases remaining between them. CDR1 and CDR2 (germline): SGHRS, YFSETQ. CDR3 loop: CASSLASGANVLTF. In nucleotides, the CDR3 is TGCGCCAGCAGCTTGGCTTCCGGGGCCAACGTCCTGACTTTC.

The chain links TRBV4-1 to TRBJ2-5; 7 positions match TRBD2. The CDR3 totals 14 residues. The V gene's germline CDR1 is MGHRA and CDR2 YSYEKL. J lost 7 bases, V lost 1 base, and 6 bases had no gene match. CDR3 in amino acids: CASSQGGGWGTQYF. The CDR3, as DNA: TGCGCCAGCAGCCAAGGCGGGGGATGGGGGACCCAGTACTTC.

There are a few counts of this clone. The rearrangement joins TRBV2 to TRBJ1-2; TRBD1 is a possible D gene (6 bases). CDR3 size: 12 residues. V lost 9 bases, J lost 8 bases, and 16 bases lay in between. The V gene's germline CDR1 is SNHLY and CDR2 FYNNEI. In DNA form, the CDR3 reads TGTGCCAGGTCAGGGGCGAGTAGGGGCTACACCTTC. Residues: CARSGASRGYTF.

This clone was seen a few times. This chain uses TRBV6-1 with TRBJ1-1; possibly TRBD1 for D (6 bases). Germline loops: CDR1 MNHNS, CDR2 SASEGT. The V end was cut by 5 bases, the J end by 2 bases, with 9 bases between. The CDR3 loop spans 13 amino acids. The CDR3 region is CASSRTANTEAFF. CDR3 DNA: TGTGCCAGCAGTAGGACAGCTAACACTGAAGCTTTCTTT.

The chain is built from TRBV10-3 and TRBJ1-2; no clear D gene. V gave up 4 bases and J gave up 6 bases, with 15 bases separating them. There are 14 residues in the CDR3. Germline CDR1 and CDR2: ENHRY and SYGVKD. CDR3 region: CAISGGGRGDGYTF. CDR3 bases: TGTGCCATCAGTGGCGGAGGCCGGGGAGATGGCTACACCTTC.

This clone is a singleton in its sample. V and J are TRBV4-1 and TRBJ1-3; D remains ambiguous. The CDR3 is 15 residues long. The germline CDR1 and CDR2 sequences are MGHRA and YSYEKL. V gave up 4 bases and J gave up 0 bases, with 10 bases separating them. The CDR3 bases are TGCGCCAGCAGCCTGTTACAGAACTCTGGAAACACCATATATTTT. Amino acids: CASSLLQNSGNTIYF.

J is TRBJ1-1 and V is TRBV5-1, with 8 bases fitting TRBD1. This CDR3 spans 14 amino acids. Germline loops: CDR1 SGHRS, CDR2 YFSETQ. The J segment lost 5 bases and the V segment lost 4 bases, leaving 7 bases of the junction unmatched. The CDR3, as DNA: TGCGCCAGCAGCGGACAGGGCGAGCTAACTGAAGCTTTCTTT. It codes for CASSGQGELTEAFF. The full variable domain, with the rest looked up from reference TRBV5-1 and TRBJ1-1, is KAGVTQTPRYLIKTRGQQVTLSCSPISGHRSVSWYQQTPGQGLQFLFEYFSETQRNKGNFPGRFSGRQFSNSRSEMNVSTLELGDSALYLCASSGQGELTEAFFGQGTRLTVV.

J is TRBJ2-7 and V is TRBV11-3; 8 bases map to TRBD1. The CDR3 runs to 14 residues. Unmatched junction bases numbered 4, after V lost 5 bases and J lost 1 base. From germline, CDR1 is SGHNT and CDR2 YENEEA. CDR3 loop: CASSPRQGSYEQYF. The CDR3 region has the DNA TGTGCCAGCAGCCCGCGACAGGGGTCCTACGAGCAGTACTTC. Full variable domain (rest looked up from reference TRBV11-3 and TRBJ2-7): EAGVVQSPRYKIIEKKQPVAFWCNPISGHNTLYWYLQNLGQGPELLIRYENEEAVDDSQLPKDRFSAERLKGVDSTLKIQPAELGDSAVYLCASSPRQGSYEQYFGPGTRLTVT.

The chain uses TRBV19 and TRBJ1-2, with D perhaps TRBD1 (6 bases). V gave up 9 bases and J gave up 4 bases, with 21 bases separating them. The CDR3 runs 15 residues. The germline gives CDR1 LNHDA, CDR2 SQIVND (reference sequence). The DNA of the CDR3 is TGTGCCAGCACGACCAAGGTACAGGGATTCTATGGCTACACCTTC. It yields the protein CASTTKVQGFYGYTF.

The gene calls are TRBV10-3 and TRBJ2-7, with D maybe TRBD2 (5 bases). From germline, CDR1 is ENHRY and CDR2 SYGVKD. The CDR3 extends over 14 amino acids. The ends were cut back, 1 base at V and 5 bases at J, with 12 bases in the middle. In DNA, the CDR3 is TGTGCCATCAGTGAGTACACCCTCGGGAACGAGCAGTACTTC. It specifies CAISEYTLGNEQYF.

V and J are TRBV5-4 and TRBJ2-7; the match to TRBD1 covers 9 bases. Germline lookup yields CDR1 SGHNT and CDR2 YYREEE (reference sequence). The CDR3 has 14 residues. The V segment lost 0 bases and the J segment 3 bases; nucleotides outside the gene matches: 1. The CDR3 DNA reads TGTGCCAGCAGCTTGGGGGGACAGGGCTACGAGCAGTACTTC. The encoded protein is CASSLGGQGYEQYF.

The genes are TRBV7-2 and TRBJ2-5; TRBD2 agrees at 7 bases. There are 14 residues in the CDR3. Per germline, CDR1 SGHTA and CDR2 FQGNSA. J gave up 1 base and V 2 bases, and 1 base lay outside the gene matches. CDR3 residues: CASSLSGTQETQYF. CDR3 DNA: TGTGCCAGCAGCTTAAGCGGGACCCAAGAGACCCAGTACTTC. Supplemented by reference TRBV7-2 and TRBJ2-5, the full variable domain reads GAGVSQSPSNKVTEKGKDVELRCDPISGHTALYWYRQSLGQGLEFLIYFQGNSAPDKSGLPSDRFSAERTGGSVSTLTIQRTQQEDSAVYLCASSLSGTQETQYFGPGTRLLVL.

The chain carries TRBV6-4 and TRBJ1-2; D remains unclear. The ends were cut back, 2 bases at V and 8 bases at J, with 18 bases in the middle. Germline V gene sequence: CDR1 MRHNA, CDR2 SNTAGT. This CDR3 region has 15 residues. CDR3 bases: TGTGCCAGCAGTGACGAAGAGCCAGGTTGGTGCGGCTACACCTTC. Protein: CASSDEEPGWCGYTF.

This sequence joins TRBV5-1 and TRBJ2-6, with TRBD2 as a possible D gene (6 bases). V gave up 0 bases and J gave up 0 bases, with 13 bases separating them. This CDR3 has 18 amino acids. The germline V gene encodes CDR1 SGHRS and CDR2 YFSETQ. As DNA, the CDR3 is TGCGCCAGCAGCTTGGCCGGGACTTCAAACTCTGGGGCCAACGTCCTGACTTTC. Its translation: CASSLAGTSNSGANVLTF. Full variable domain (rest looked up from reference TRBV5-1 and TRBJ2-6): KAGVTQTPRYLIKTRGQQVTLSCSPISGHRSVSWYQQTPGQGLQFLFEYFSETQRNKGNFPGRFSGRQFSNSRSEMNVSTLELGDSALYLCASSLAGTSNSGANVLTFGAGSRLTVL.

The rearrangement joins TRBV6-5 to TRBJ2-5; 10 nucleotides agree with TRBD2. CDR1 is MNHEY, CDR2 SVGAGI, per germline. The CDR3 contains 16 residues. The trim removed 2 bases at V and 1 base at J, leaving 4 bases unmatched. CDR3 nucleotides: TGTGCCAGCAGTTACGGTGCTAGCGGGAGCCAAGAGACCCAGTACTTC. Its protein product is CASSYGASGSQETQYF.

This chain connects TRBV7-7 to TRBJ2-6, with D maybe TRBD1 (7 bases). This CDR3 comprises 15 residues. The germline CDR1 and CDR2 sequences are SSHAT and FNYEAQ (reference sequence). Trimming removed 4 bases from V and 1 base from J, with 8 bases in between. This CDR3 is CASSSGGSGANVLTF. The CDR3 bases are TGTGCCAGCAGCTCAGGGGGGTCTGGGGCCAACGTCCTGACTTTC.

V is TRBV15 and J is TRBJ2-1; tentatively, D is TRBD2 (6 bases). V was pared by 3 bases and J by 7 bases, with 16 bases between. This CDR3 has 15 amino acids. Germline assignment: CDR1 LNHNV and CDR2 YYDKDF (reference sequence). The CDR3 DNA follows: TGTGCCACCAGCAGCGGGGTCGGGAGTGTAAATGAGCAGTTCTTC. As protein: CATSSGVGSVNEQFF.

A few counts support this clone. The chain combines TRBV9 with TRBJ2-7, with D possibly being TRBD2 (6 bases). Trimming removed 1 base at V and 7 bases at J, with 15 bases between. The CDR3 has 14 amino acids. CDR1 and CDR2 from the germline V gene are SGDLS and YYNGEE. The CDR3 DNA follows: TGTGCCAGCAGCGTATATGGAGGGCCCGGGGAGCAGTACTTC. Encoded protein: CASSVYGGPGEQYF. Variable domain in full (rest from reference TRBV9 and TRBJ2-7): DSGVTQTPKHLITATGQRVTLRCSPRSGDLSVYWYQQSLDQGLQFLIQYYNGEERAKGNILERFSAQQFPDLHSELNLSSLELGDSALYFCASSVYGGPGEQYFGPGTRLTVT.

The chain carries TRBV11-2 and TRBJ2-1, with TRBD2 as a possible D gene (6 bases). Trimming removed 6 bases from V and 5 bases from J, with 17 bases in between. This CDR3 comprises 15 residues. The germline V gene encodes CDR1 SGHAT and CDR2 FQNNGV. CDR3 protein: CASRLRDFNHNEQFF. CDR3 bases: TGTGCCAGCAGACTTCGGGACTTTAATCACAATGAGCAGTTCTTC.